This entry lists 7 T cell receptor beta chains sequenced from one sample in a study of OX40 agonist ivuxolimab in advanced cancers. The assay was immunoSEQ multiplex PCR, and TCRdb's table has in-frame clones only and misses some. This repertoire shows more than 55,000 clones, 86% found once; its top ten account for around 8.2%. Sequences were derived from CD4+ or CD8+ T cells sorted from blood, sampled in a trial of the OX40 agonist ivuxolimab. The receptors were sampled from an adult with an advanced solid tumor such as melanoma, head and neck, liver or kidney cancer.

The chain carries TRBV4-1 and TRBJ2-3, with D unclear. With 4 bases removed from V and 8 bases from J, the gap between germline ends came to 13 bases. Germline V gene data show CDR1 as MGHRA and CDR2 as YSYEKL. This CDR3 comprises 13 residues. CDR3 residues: CASSPPSSSTQYF. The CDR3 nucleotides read TGCGCCAGCAGCCCGCCGTCCAGCAGTACGCAGTATTTT.

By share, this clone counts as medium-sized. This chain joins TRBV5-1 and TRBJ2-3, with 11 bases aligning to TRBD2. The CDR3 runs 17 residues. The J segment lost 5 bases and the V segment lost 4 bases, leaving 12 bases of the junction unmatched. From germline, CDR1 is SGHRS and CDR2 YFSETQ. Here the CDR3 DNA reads TGCGCCAGCAGCGCCGTGACTAGCGGGACCCGAGGAGATACGCAGTATTTT. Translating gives CASSAVTSGTRGDTQYF.

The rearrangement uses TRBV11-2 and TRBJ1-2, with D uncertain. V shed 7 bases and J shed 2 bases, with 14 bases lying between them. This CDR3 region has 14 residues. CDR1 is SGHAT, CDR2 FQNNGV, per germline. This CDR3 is CASNLGVKNYGYTF. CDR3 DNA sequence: TGTGCCAGCAACCTAGGAGTCAAGAACTATGGCTACACCTTC.

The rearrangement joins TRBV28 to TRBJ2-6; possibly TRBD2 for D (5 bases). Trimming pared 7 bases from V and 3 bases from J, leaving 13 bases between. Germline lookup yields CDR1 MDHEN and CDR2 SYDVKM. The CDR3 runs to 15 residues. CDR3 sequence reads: CASTSGGGGANVLTF. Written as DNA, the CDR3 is TGTGCCAGCACCTCCGGAGGTGGTGGGGCCAACGTCCTGACTTTC. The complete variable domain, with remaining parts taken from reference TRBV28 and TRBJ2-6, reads DVKVTQSSRYLVKRTGEKVFLECVQDMDHENMFWYRQDPGLGLRLIYFSYDVKMKEKGDIPEGYSVSREKKERFSLILESASTNQTSMYLCASTSGGGGANVLTFGAGSRLTVL.

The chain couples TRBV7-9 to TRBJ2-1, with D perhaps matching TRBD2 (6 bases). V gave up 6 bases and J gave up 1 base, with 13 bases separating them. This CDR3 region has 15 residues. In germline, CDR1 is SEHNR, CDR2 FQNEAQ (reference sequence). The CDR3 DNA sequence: TGTGCCAGCAGGGGGGGACGCAAATCCTACAATGAGCAGTTCTTC. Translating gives CASRGGRKSYNEQFF.

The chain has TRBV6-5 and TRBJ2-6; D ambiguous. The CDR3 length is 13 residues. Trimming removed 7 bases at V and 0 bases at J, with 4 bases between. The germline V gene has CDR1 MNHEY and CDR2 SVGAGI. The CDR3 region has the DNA TGTGCCAGCACAAACTCTGGGGCCAACGTCCTGACTTTC. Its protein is CASTNSGANVLTF.

CDR3 amino acids: CASSFEAENIQYF. CDR3 nucleotides: TGTGCCAGCAGCTTTGAGGCAGAAAACATTCAGTACTTC. The gene calls are TRBV5-4 and TRBJ2-4; D gene uncertain. The ends were cut back, 2 bases at V and 5 bases at J, with 8 bases in the middle. CDR1 is SGHNT and CDR2 is YYREEE in the germline V gene (reference sequence). The CDR3 extends over 13 amino acids.